These 26 T cell receptor beta chains were sequenced from one sample in a study of shared clonotypes between healthy human individuals. The table came from immunoSEQ multiplex PCR; TCRdb's copy has only in-frame clones and leaves some out. Counted here are about 380,000 clones, 90% to 97% occurring once; the ten biggest clones make up less than 0.35%. The source material was memory CD8+ T cells sorted from blood. Subset reported: CD45RO+ cells pooled with CCR7-negative TemRA cells. The receptors here all came from a man aged 30-40 years in good health.

The V and J genes are TRBV6-5 and TRBJ2-3; TRBD2 matches at 12 bases. The germline V gene has CDR1 MNHEY and CDR2 SVGAGI. This CDR3 has 16 amino acids. The V gene end was trimmed by 4 bases and the J gene end by 4 bases; junction bases not matched to a gene: 6. CDR3 DNA: TGTGCCAGCAGTTTCACTAGCGGGAGGTGGGCAGATACGCAGTATTTT. Translation gives CASSFTSGRWADTQYF.

The chain recombines TRBV27 with TRBJ2-1, with 11 bases aligning to TRBD2. The V gene end was trimmed by 2 bases and the J gene end by 4 bases; junction bases not matched to a gene: 4. The CDR3 totals 16 residues. Per the germline V gene, CDR1 is MNHEY and CDR2 is SMNVEV (reference sequence). CDR3 protein: CASSLRTSGSYNEQFF. The CDR3 DNA is TGTGCCAGCAGTTTAAGAACTAGCGGGAGTTACAATGAGCAGTTCTTC.

The chain combines TRBV15 with TRBJ2-7; the D is unclear. In germline, CDR1 is LNHNV, CDR2 YYDKDF (reference sequence). The CDR3 is 15 residues long. V was clipped by 0 bases and J by 0 bases, with 9 bases between them. The CDR3 protein is CATSRDLDLSYEQYF. CDR3 coding DNA: TGTGCCACCAGCAGAGATTTAGATCTCTCCTACGAGCAGTACTTC.

V gene TRBV2 combines with J gene TRBJ2-7; D uncertain. The V and J ends lost 3 bases and 2 bases respectively, with 14 bases between them. The CDR3 sequence is 15 residues long. CDR1 is SNHLY, CDR2 FYNNEI, per germline. The DNA of the CDR3 is TGTGCCAGCAGTGAGTCAGCAGGAGTGGCCTACGAGCAGTACTTC. It translates to CASSESAGVAYEQYF.

In its sample, this clone was seen once. Other DNA sequences from this sample encode an identical CDR3 as well. The CDR3 here is CASSPLAGGYEQYF. Written as DNA, the CDR3 is TGTGCCAGCAGTCCACTAGCGGGGGGCTACGAGCAGTACTTC. The V call is TRBV28, the J call TRBJ2-7; 12 nucleotides align to TRBD2. V gave up 5 bases and J gave up 3 bases; unmatched junction bases: 2. Germline CDR1 and CDR2: MDHEN and SYDVKM. The CDR3 is made up of 14 amino acids.

This rearrangement joins TRBV6-1 to TRBJ1-5; D ambiguous. V dropped 2 bases and J dropped 3 bases, with 8 bases sitting between them. The CDR3 runs to 14 residues. CDR1 and CDR2 from the germline V gene are MNHNS and SASEGT. The CDR3 sequence is CASSEYPINQPQHF. CDR3 DNA sequence: TGTGCCAGCAGTGAATACCCCATCAATCAGCCCCAGCATTTT.

The CDR3, as DNA: TGTGCCAGCAGCAAAAACAGGGGGCGGGATCGGGAGGAGACCCAGTACTTC. This translates into CASSKNRGRDREETQYF. The chain joins TRBV11-2 to TRBJ2-5; 9 bases fit TRBD1. The length of the CDR3 is 17 residues. Trimming cost V 5 bases and J 5 bases; bases outside gene matches: 15. Germline CDR1 is SGHAT and CDR2 is FQNNGV. Combining the CDR3 with reference TRBV11-2 and TRBJ2-5 gives the whole variable domain EAGVAQSPRYKIIEKRQSVAFWCNPISGHATLYWYQQILGQGPKLLIQFQNNGVVDDSQLPKDRFSAERLKGVDSTLKIQPAKLEDSAVYLCASSKNRGRDREETQYFGPGTRLLVL.

In this sample, this clone turned up once. The chain couples TRBV15 to TRBJ2-7; no clear D. This CDR3 contains 12 residues. CDR1 is LNHNV, CDR2 YYDKDF, per germline (reference sequence). Trimming took 4 bases from V and 6 from J, leaving 10 bases between them. The CDR3 nucleotides are TGTGCCACCAGCAACACTTGGGGCGAGCAGTACTTC. Translating it yields CATSNTWGEQYF.

This chain connects TRBV2 to TRBJ2-1, with D unresolved. Germline lookup yields CDR1 SNHLY and CDR2 FYNNEI. The V end lost 3 bases, the J end lost 7 bases, and 13 bases lay between the germline ends. There are 14 residues in the CDR3. In DNA, the CDR3 is TGTGCCAGCAGTGATAAGTTGCTCTCTAATGAGCAGTTCTTC. This gives the protein CASSDKLLSNEQFF.

The chain carries TRBV2 and TRBJ2-4; weak D call: TRBD1 (6 bases). With 1 base removed from V and 6 bases from J, the gap between germline ends came to 7 bases. From germline, CDR1 is SNHLY and CDR2 FYNNEI. This CDR3 is 13 amino acids long. The CDR3: CASSEVGGNIQYF. In DNA, the CDR3 is TGTGCCAGCAGTGAAGTAGGGGGAAACATTCAGTACTTC.

The chain joins TRBV6-5 to TRBJ2-7; 7 nucleotides match TRBD1. The CDR3 contains 15 residues. The trim removed 7 bases at V and 6 bases at J, leaving 15 bases unmatched. Germline CDR1 is MNHEY and CDR2 is SVGAGI. CDR3: CASTDGQAGRLEQYF. The CDR3 nucleotides are TGTGCCAGCACCGACGGACAGGCTGGCAGGCTCGAGCAGTACTTC.

The chain recombines TRBV6-5 with TRBJ1-5; D unclear. Trimming removed 0 bases from V and 5 bases from J, with 11 bases in between. CDR1 is MNHEY and CDR2 is SVGAGI in the germline V gene. The CDR3 sequence is 15 residues long. DNA for the CDR3: TGTGCCAGCAGTTACTCAGGGTATGGCGATCAGCCCCAGCATTTT. Translating it yields CASSYSGYGDQPQHF.

The rearrangement joins TRBV7-2 to TRBJ1-3; TRBD1 is a possible D gene (5 bases). V shed 5 bases and J shed 0 bases, with 17 bases lying between them. Germline assignment: CDR1 SGHTA and CDR2 FQGNSA. This CDR3 is 17 amino acids long. The CDR3 region is CASSPNPLGTSGNTIYF. The CDR3 DNA sequence: TGTGCCAGCAGCCCTAACCCCTTAGGGACCTCTGGAAACACCATATATTTT. Full variable domain (missing parts from reference TRBV7-2 and TRBJ1-3): GAGVSQSPSNKVTEKGKDVELRCDPISGHTALYWYRQSLGQGLEFLIYFQGNSAPDKSGLPSDRFSAERTGGSVSTLTIQRTQQEDSAVYLCASSPNPLGTSGNTIYFGEGSWLTVV.

The chain recombines TRBV28 with TRBJ1-1, with TRBD1 as a possible D gene (6 bases). V was shortened by 8 bases and J by 1 base, with 11 bases between the two germline ends. The CDR3 covers 13 residues. The germline V gene encodes CDR1 MDHEN and CDR2 SYDVKM. The CDR3 nucleotides read TGTGCCAGCCTACAGGGATGGAACACTGAAGCTTTCTTT. It yields the protein CASLQGWNTEAFF.

Details on this clone: This sample also contains other DNA sequences that code for the same CDR3. The chain has TRBV28 and TRBJ1-1; perhaps TRBD1 as D (5 bases). V lost 2 bases and J lost 1, with 5 bases in between. The CDR3 extends over 13 amino acids. Per germline, CDR1 MDHEN and CDR2 SYDVKM. The CDR3 nucleotides are TGTGCCAGCAGTTTAACAGGGAACACTGAAGCTTTCTTT. Its protein product is CASSLTGNTEAFF.

The chain links TRBV28 to TRBJ2-5, with D tentatively TRBD1 (6 bases). Germline loops: CDR1 MDHEN, CDR2 SYDVKM. V lost 6 bases and J 5 bases, leaving 16 bases between the germline ends. This CDR3 spans 14 amino acids. This chain's CDR3 is CASSLWGPQETQYF. For the CDR3, the DNA is TGTGCCAGCAGCTTGTGGGGGCCTCAGGAGACCCAGTACTTC.

The chain recombines TRBV19 with TRBJ1-1; D ambiguous. The CDR3 consists of 13 residues. Deletions cut 5 bases from V and 7 bases from J, with 14 bases between. Germline lookup yields CDR1 LNHDA and CDR2 SQIVND (reference sequence). The CDR3 sequence is CASSLPGPFEAFF. The CDR3 DNA follows: TGTGCCAGTAGTCTGCCCGGCCCTTTTGAAGCTTTCTTT.

The chain couples TRBV6-1 to TRBJ2-5; TRBD2 matches at 8 bases. The DNA end is more similar to TRBJ2-7, so the J call may be wrong. This CDR3 is 16 amino acids long. Germline CDR1 MNHNS, CDR2 SASEGT. CDR3 region: CASSEAEREYSYEQYF. In DNA form, the CDR3 reads TGTGCCAGCAGTGAAGCGGAGCGGGAGTACTCCTACGAGCAGTACTTC.

This sequence joins TRBV25-1 and TRBJ2-7, with 8 positions matching TRBD2. The CDR3 sequence is 15 residues long. Germline V CDR1 and CDR2: MGHDK, SYGVNS. V was pared by 1 base and J by 5 bases, with 7 bases of the junction left unmatched. CDR3: CASSELGTSVHEQYF. CDR3 DNA sequence: TGTGCCAGCAGTGAATTGGGGACTAGTGTCCACGAGCAGTACTTC.

The V and J genes are TRBV25-1 and TRBJ2-6; a possible D gene is TRBD1 (6 bases). The CDR3 is 15 residues long. Germline V lookup: CDR1 MGHDK, CDR2 SYGVNS. V was cut by 5 bases and J by 4 bases, with 12 bases left in between. As DNA, the CDR3 is TGTGCCAGCAGTTCTACAGGGCGCGGGGCCAACGTCCTGACTTTC. It specifies CASSSTGRGANVLTF.

V usage is TRBV9 and J usage is TRBJ1-3; 8 nucleotides agree with TRBD1. The CDR3 covers 18 residues. The V and J ends lost 0 bases and 1 base, in that order; junction bases with no gene match: 9. The germline CDR1 and CDR2 sequences are SGDLS and YYNGEE. CDR3 bases: TGTGCCAGCAGCGTAGCCCCAGGGCAGGGGGCGTCTGGAAACACCATATATTTT. This translates into CASSVAPGQGASGNTIYF.

This clone was picked up a small number of times. The chain uses TRBV5-1 and TRBJ2-4, with unresolved D. The length of the CDR3 is 13 residues. V was clipped by 1 base and J by 0 bases, with 2 bases between them. CDR1 and CDR2 from the germline V gene are SGHRS and YFSETQ. CDR3 loop: CASSLTAKNIQYF. In nucleotides, the CDR3 is TGCGCCAGCAGCTTGACAGCCAAAAACATTCAGTACTTC.

V is TRBV5-6 and J is TRBJ1-5; D ambiguous. The CDR3 extends over 12 amino acids. With 7 bases removed from V and 6 bases from J, the gap between germline ends came to 11 bases. The germline gives CDR1 SGHDT, CDR2 YYEEEE. CDR3 sequence reads: CASSTGSQPQHF. The CDR3, as DNA: TGTGCCAGCTCCACGGGGAGTCAGCCCCAGCATTTT.

This clone was recorded once. The identical CDR3 is also encoded by other nucleotide sequences in the sample. CDR3 DNA sequence: TGTGCCATCAGTGATTCGTTTGAGCAGTACTTC. Translating gives CAISDSFEQYF. The chain uses TRBV10-3 and TRBJ2-7; D gene ambiguous. CDR3 length equals 11 residues. In germline, CDR1 is ENHRY, CDR2 SYGVKD. V was trimmed by 3 bases and J by 7 bases, leaving 7 bases between them.

The chain couples TRBV9 to TRBJ2-1; 10 bases fit TRBD1. The germline CDR1 and CDR2 sequences are SGDLS and YYNGEE. This CDR3 has 15 residues. V gave up 4 bases and J gave up 2 bases; unmatched junction bases: 3. For the CDR3, the DNA is TGTGCCAGCAGCCCGGACAGGGGGGCCTACAATGAGCAGTTCTTC. Translated, it gives CASSPDRGAYNEQFF.

The CDR3 sequence: CASRGTGGNSPLHF. The CDR3 DNA sequence: TGTGCCAGCAGGGGGACAGGGGGAAATTCACCCCTCCACTTT. The chain is built from TRBV2 and TRBJ1-6, with 11 bases matching TRBD1. The V and J ends lost 6 bases and 7 bases, in that order; junction bases with no gene match: 2. CDR1 is SNHLY, CDR2 FYNNEI, per germline. The CDR3 is 14 amino acids.